This entry lists 32 T cell receptor beta chains sequenced from one sample in a study of T cell responses to AZD1222 COVID-19 vaccine. Sequencing used immunoSEQ multiplex PCR; TCRdb keeps in-frame clones, though not all of them. The sample contains roughly 58,000 clones, 80% to 90% of which appear only once. Here the sequenced sample was peripheral blood, taken 28 days after the second AZD1222 dose. The receptors stem from an adult who received the AZD1222 COVID-19 vaccine.

The chain is built from TRBV24-1 and TRBJ2-3; 7 bases map to TRBD1. This CDR3 is 13 amino acids long. CDR1 and CDR2 (germline): KGHDR, SFDVKD. V lost 9 bases and J lost 2; bases outside the gene matches: 4. CDR3 coding DNA: TGTGCCACCGGGACAGACATCACAGATACGCAGTATTTT. This gives the protein CATGTDITDTQYF.

This chain uses TRBV6-6 with TRBJ1-5, with D perhaps matching TRBD1 (5 bases). Germline V gene lookup returns CDR1 MNHNY and CDR2 SVGAGI (reference sequence). V was shortened by 6 bases and J by 3 bases, with 18 bases between the two germline ends. CDR3 length: 16 residues. The CDR3 is CASSPRGRGSNQPQHF. CDR3 DNA sequence: TGTGCCAGCAGCCCTCGGGGCCGGGGTTCCAATCAGCCCCAGCATTTT.

The chain recombines TRBV23-1 with TRBJ1-5; TRBD1 matches at 7 bases. TRBV23-1 is reported as an ORF; its role is uncertain. Unmatched junction bases numbered 12, after V lost 8 bases and J lost 2 bases. The CDR3 sequence is 16 residues long. CDR3 loop: CASLGPRGSGNQPQHF. DNA of the CDR3: TGCGCCAGCCTCGGGCCCAGGGGGTCGGGCAATCAGCCCCAGCATTTT.

The chain has TRBV5-1 and TRBJ2-1; 7 positions agree with TRBD1. CDR3 length: 15 amino acids. Unmatched junction bases numbered 2, after V lost 2 bases and J lost 0 bases. Germline V gives CDR1 SGHRS, CDR2 YFSETQ. CDR3 DNA: TGCGCCAGCAGCTTTGGGGACAGCTCCTACAATGAGCAGTTCTTC. Its translation is CASSFGDSSYNEQFF.

The chain joins TRBV18 to TRBJ2-2, with D perhaps assigned TRBD1 or TRBD2 (6 bases each). This CDR3 is 16 amino acids long. The germline gives CDR1 KGHSH, CDR2 LQKENI. Trimming cost V 0 bases and J 7 bases, with 15 bases left between them. This CDR3 is CASSPPGTRGGGELFF. The CDR3 coding sequence is TGTGCCAGCTCACCACCGGGAACCAGGGGAGGCGGGGAGCTGTTTTTT.

The table lists this clone with a count of one. The V call is TRBV4-3, the J call TRBJ2-2; perhaps TRBD1 as D (5 bases). This CDR3 is built from 14 residues. The V end lost 7 bases, the J end lost 0 bases, and 9 bases lay between the germline ends. CDR1 LGHNA and CDR2 YSLEER come from the germline V gene. CDR3 protein: CASMGLPNTGELFF. The CDR3 DNA sequence: TGCGCCAGCATGGGGCTCCCGAACACCGGGGAGCTGTTTTTT.

This sequence joins TRBV5-1 and TRBJ2-1; TRBD1 agrees at 9 bases. Looked up from germline, CDR1 is SGHRS and CDR2 is YFSETQ. The V segment lost 4 bases and the J segment 2 bases; nucleotides outside the gene matches: 4. The CDR3 consists of 15 residues. In DNA, the CDR3 is TGCGCCAGCAGCGATGGGGACAGGGCCTACAATGAGCAGTTCTTC. Its protein is CASSDGDRAYNEQFF.

This clone was observed a few times. This chain uses TRBV2 with TRBJ2-5; 7 nucleotides line up with TRBD1. This CDR3 has 15 residues. The trim removed 7 bases at V and 5 bases at J, leaving 13 bases unmatched. Germline CDR1 is SNHLY and CDR2 is FYNNEI. CDR3 nucleotides: TGTGCCAGCATTCTGGACAGGATGGGTTGGGAGACCCAGTACTTC. It codes for CASILDRMGWETQYF. The entire variable domain, with the rest obtained from reference TRBV2 and TRBJ2-5, is as follows: EPEVTQTPSHQVTQMGQEVILRCVPISNHLYFYWYRQILGQKVEFLVSFYNNEISEKSEIFDDQFSVERPDGSNFTLKIRSTKLEDSAMYFCASILDRMGWETQYFGPGTRLLVL.

This chain connects TRBV5-4 to TRBJ2-3; 9 bases agree with TRBD2. Unmatched junction bases numbered 10, after V lost 3 bases and J lost 5 bases. Germline CDR1 and CDR2: SGHNT and YYREEE (reference sequence). The CDR3 length is 16 residues. The CDR3 loop reads CASSSLGGGAQDTQYF. The CDR3 DNA sequence: TGTGCCAGCAGCTCGCTCGGCGGGGGGGCCCAAGATACGCAGTATTTT.

The V call is TRBV7-6, the J call TRBJ1-1; the D gene is possibly TRBD1 (5 bases). CDR1 is SGHVS and CDR2 is FNYEAQ in the germline V gene. The CDR3 length is 15 residues. The V gene lost 5 bases and the J gene lost 2 bases, with 15 bases spanning the gap. The CDR3 loop is CASSASTEVNTEAFF. As DNA, the CDR3 is TGTGCCAGCAGCGCCTCGACAGAAGTTAACACTGAAGCTTTCTTT.

The chain uses TRBV24-1 and TRBJ2-3, with D tentatively TRBD1 (6 bases). The length of the CDR3 is 16 residues. Trimming pared 4 bases from V and 2 bases from J, leaving 15 bases between. Germline loops: CDR1 KGHDR, CDR2 SFDVKD. In DNA, the CDR3 is TGTGCCACCAGTGACTGGGGGCTGGGCGACACAGATACGCAGTATTTT. Translation: CATSDWGLGDTDTQYF.

This chain joins TRBV19 and TRBJ1-1; D remains unclear. CDR3 length: 12 amino acids. Trimming removed 6 bases from V and 10 bases from J, with 15 bases in between. Germline CDR1 reads LNHDA; CDR2 reads SQIVND (reference sequence). CDR3 DNA: TGTGCCAGTAGGGCGGCCCGGACGACAGCTTTCTTT. It yields the protein CASRAARTTAFF.

The chain employs TRBV18 and TRBJ1-1; D not certain. The CDR3 length is 13 residues. Looked up from germline, CDR1 is KGHSH and CDR2 is LQKENI. The V gene lost 2 bases and the J gene lost 3 bases, with 7 bases spanning the gap. CDR3 protein: CASSPRTDTEAFF. The CDR3 region has the DNA TGTGCCAGCTCACCAAGGACGGACACTGAAGCTTTCTTT.

V usage is TRBV28 and J usage is TRBJ2-7; TRBD1 aligns across 9 bases. Trimming cost V 5 bases and J 6 bases; bases outside gene matches: 14. This CDR3 spans 16 amino acids. Germline V CDR1 and CDR2: MDHEN, SYDVKM. This chain's CDR3 is CASSPPRGQGIAEQYF. Here the CDR3 DNA reads TGTGCCAGCAGTCCACCTCGAGGACAGGGGATAGCCGAGCAGTACTTC.

This sequence joins TRBV4-1 and TRBJ2-5, with 8 positions matching TRBD1. In germline, CDR1 is MGHRA, CDR2 YSYEKL. CDR3 length: 16 amino acids. The J segment lost 5 bases and the V segment lost 2 bases, leaving 10 bases of the junction unmatched. This CDR3 reads CASSQTSTGDWETQYF. DNA for the CDR3: TGCGCCAGCAGCCAAACGTCGACAGGGGACTGGGAGACCCAGTACTTC.

The chain has TRBV27 and TRBJ1-4; 8 nucleotides agree with TRBD1. The CDR3 runs to 17 residues. Germline V gene sequence: CDR1 MNHEY, CDR2 SMNVEV (reference sequence). J lost 6 bases, V lost 5 bases, and 14 bases had no gene match. The CDR3 nucleotides are TGTGCCAGCAGTCCCGGACAGGGACTATTCCTTGATGAAAAACTGTTTTTT. Amino acids: CASSPGQGLFLDEKLFF.

CDR3 in amino acids: CASSLEDRDKETQYF. CDR3 DNA: TGTGCCAGCAGCTTGGAGGACAGGGATAAAGAGACCCAGTACTTC. The chain recombines TRBV5-4 with TRBJ2-5; TRBD1 agrees at 8 bases. CDR1 is SGHNT and CDR2 is YYREEE in the germline V gene (reference sequence). With 0 bases clipped from V and 3 bases from J, the junction kept 4 bases outside the gene matches. CDR3 size: 15 residues.

The chain combines TRBV5-1 with TRBJ2-7; D is unclear. Trimming cost V 3 bases and J 1 base, with 11 bases left between them. CDR3 length: 14 residues. Germline V CDR1 and CDR2: SGHRS, YFSETQ. The CDR3 sequence is CASSSAGQSYEQYF. The CDR3 bases are TGCGCCAGCAGCTCGGCCGGCCAATCCTACGAGCAGTACTTC.

The chain couples TRBV30 to TRBJ2-7; TRBD1 agrees at 7 bases. Germline V gene lookup returns CDR1 GTSNPN and CDR2 SVGIG (reference sequence). The CDR3 loop spans 13 amino acids. With 5 bases clipped from V and 2 bases from J, the junction kept 6 bases outside the gene matches. DNA for the CDR3: TGTGCCTGGGAGCCAGGGGGAACCTACGAGCAGTACTTC. Translated, it gives CAWEPGGTYEQYF.

The genes are TRBV1 and TRBJ2-2; the table's D call of TRBD2 was not tested on the DNA. TRBV1 is marked as a pseudogene. There are 14 residues in the CDR3. As DNA, the CDR3 is TGCACCAGCAGCCGGGGCGGGAGGTTCGGGGAGCTGTTTTTT. Protein product: CTSSRGGRFGELFF.

The rearrangement links TRBV10-3 to TRBJ1-6, with no clear D. There are 13 residues in the CDR3. Germline lookup yields CDR1 ENHRY and CDR2 SYGVKD. Trimming removed 3 bases from V and 7 bases from J, with 7 bases in between. In DNA, the CDR3 is TGTGCCATCAGTGAAAGATTAAATTCACCCCTCCACTTT. Translation: CAISERLNSPLHF.

This clone occurred once. This chain joins TRBV20-1 and TRBJ2-3, with a tentative D call TRBD2 (6 bases). V was pared by 5 bases and J by 8 bases, with 11 bases between. In germline, CDR1 is DFQATT, CDR2 SNEGSKA (reference sequence). The CDR3 has 11 amino acids. The CDR3 nucleotides read TGCAGTGCTCCGATCGGGGGTACGCAGTATTTT. It encodes CSAPIGGTQYF.

V is TRBV14 and J is TRBJ2-3; unclear D gene. The CDR3 has 15 amino acids. Trimming pared 4 bases from V and 2 bases from J, leaving 13 bases between. Per the germline V gene, CDR1 is SGHDN and CDR2 is FVKESK. For the CDR3, the DNA is TGTGCCAGCAGCCTAGAGAGGTTATCCACAGATACGCAGTATTTT. Amino acid sequence: CASSLERLSTDTQYF.

The table lists this clone with a count of one. This chain's CDR3 is CASSLGWAAEAFF. CDR3 in DNA: TGTGCCAGCAGTTTAGGGTGGGCAGCTGAAGCTTTCTTT. The chain uses TRBV12-3 or TRBV12-4 and TRBJ1-1; D ambiguous. Trimming shortened V by 1 base and J by 6 bases, and 9 bases separated the two germline ends. The CDR3 length is 13 residues.

The rearrangement links TRBV10-1 to TRBJ2-2, with D possibly being TRBD2 (5 bases). The V end was cut by 3 bases, the J end by 0 bases, with 11 bases between. The germline V gene has CDR1 WNHNN and CDR2 SYGVQD (reference sequence). The CDR3 sequence is 16 residues long. CDR3 sequence: CASSEGGLSNTGELFF. Here the CDR3 DNA reads TGCGCCAGCAGTGAAGGTGGACTTTCGAACACCGGGGAGCTGTTTTTT.

This clone was seen only once. The chain carries TRBV5-6 and TRBJ2-7; D might be TRBD1 (5 bases). Germline V gene lookup returns CDR1 SGHDT and CDR2 YYEEEE. The ends were cut back, 3 bases at V and 2 bases at J, with 9 bases in the middle. The CDR3 covers 13 residues. This CDR3 reads CASSSRQTYEQYF. The CDR3, as DNA: TGTGCCAGCAGCTCCCGACAGACCTACGAGCAGTACTTC.

The chain is built from TRBV19 and TRBJ2-7; weak D call: TRBD2 (7 bases). In germline, CDR1 is LNHDA, CDR2 SQIVND (reference sequence). V gave up 3 bases and J gave up 2 bases, with 8 bases separating them. The CDR3 length is 13 residues. The CDR3 here is CASSMGGPYEQYF. The DNA of the CDR3 is TGTGCCAGTAGTATGGGGGGGCCCTACGAGCAGTACTTC.

This chain uses TRBV6-5 with TRBJ2-7; 11 bases line up with TRBD2. The V gene's germline CDR1 is MNHEY and CDR2 SVGAGI. The V gene end was trimmed by 0 bases and the J gene end by 2 bases; junction bases not matched to a gene: 0. The CDR3 spans 15 residues. The DNA of the CDR3 is TGTGCCAGCAGTTACTCTAGCGGGGGGGCCTACGAGCAGTACTTC. Translation: CASSYSSGGAYEQYF.

This sequence joins TRBV9 and TRBJ2-2, with 8 bases matching TRBD2. Germline V lookup: CDR1 SGDLS, CDR2 YYNGEE. The V gene end was trimmed by 4 bases and the J gene end by 5 bases; junction bases not matched to a gene: 13. CDR3 size: 17 residues. Here the CDR3 reads CASSSRTAGRGTGELFF. DNA of the CDR3: TGTGCCAGCAGCTCCCGGACAGCCGGGAGGGGGACCGGGGAGCTGTTTTTT.

The DNA for the CDR3 is TGTGCCAGCAGCCACAGGAGTGCGGGCAAAAACATTCAGTACTTC. Translating it yields CASSHRSAGKNIQYF. The chain employs TRBV7-9 and TRBJ2-4; D is tentatively TRBD1 or TRBD2 (5 bases each). The CDR3 runs 15 residues. The germline V gene encodes CDR1 SEHNR and CDR2 FQNEAQ (reference sequence). V was shortened by 5 bases and J by 3 bases, with 14 bases between the two germline ends. The full variable domain, rest sourced from reference TRBV7-9 and TRBJ2-4, is DTGVSQNPRHKITKRGQNVTFRCDPISEHNRLYWYRQTLGQGPEFLTYFQNEAQLEKSRLLSDRFSAERPKGSFSTLEIQRTEQGDSAMYLCASSHRSAGKNIQYFGAGTRLSVL.

The chain employs TRBV5-1 and TRBJ1-2; possible D gene TRBD1, 6 bases. This CDR3 comprises 15 residues. Germline V gene sequence: CDR1 SGHRS, CDR2 YFSETQ. Trimming removed 3 bases from V and 0 bases from J, with 12 bases in between. The CDR3 here is CASSSGQPPNYGYTF. CDR3 in DNA: TGCGCCAGCAGCTCCGGACAGCCGCCTAACTATGGCTACACCTTC.

The CDR3 is CASLSGAPNTGELFF. CDR3 bases: TGCGCCAGCTTGAGCGGGGCCCCGAACACCGGGGAGCTGTTTTTT. The rearrangement links TRBV5-1 to TRBJ2-2; 7 bases agree with TRBD2. The CDR3 length is 15 residues. With 7 bases clipped from V and 0 bases from J, the junction kept 6 bases outside the gene matches. Germline-derived CDR1 and CDR2 are SGHRS and YFSETQ.